This T cell receptor (beta chain) was profiled in a study of technical replicates of blood from a few donors. There are 12 residues in the CDR3. Trimming removed 1 base at V and 4 bases at J, with 5 bases between. The germline gives CDR1 SEHNR, CDR2 FQNEAQ (reference sequence). Clones were read by immunoSEQ multiplex PCR, and TCRdb kept only the in-frame ones, dropping some. The table records some 48,000 clones, roughly 95% of them present only once. The sequence was obtained from a human donor in good health. The chain recombines TRBV7-9 with TRBJ2-7; D is undetermined. Sequencing was carried out using T cells isolated from PBMCs. CDR3 protein: CASSLETYEQYF. In nucleotides, the CDR3 is TGTGCCAGCAGCTTAGAGACTTACGAGCAGTACTTC.